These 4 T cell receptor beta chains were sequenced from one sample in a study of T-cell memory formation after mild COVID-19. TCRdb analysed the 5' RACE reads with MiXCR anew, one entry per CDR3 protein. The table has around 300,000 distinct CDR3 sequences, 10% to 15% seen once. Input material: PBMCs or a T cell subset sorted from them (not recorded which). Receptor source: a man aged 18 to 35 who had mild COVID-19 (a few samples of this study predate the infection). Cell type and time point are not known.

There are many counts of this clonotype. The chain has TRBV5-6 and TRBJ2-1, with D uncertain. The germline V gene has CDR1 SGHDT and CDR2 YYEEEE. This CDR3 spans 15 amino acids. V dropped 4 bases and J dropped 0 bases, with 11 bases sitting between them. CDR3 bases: TGTGCCAGCAGCCCTAGGTTGAGCTCCTACAATGAGCAGTTCTTC. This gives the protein CASSPRLSSYNEQFF.

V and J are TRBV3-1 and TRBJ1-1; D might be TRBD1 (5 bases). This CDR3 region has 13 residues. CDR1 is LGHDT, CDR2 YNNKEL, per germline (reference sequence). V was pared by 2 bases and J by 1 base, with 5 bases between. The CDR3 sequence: CASSQTGNTEAFF. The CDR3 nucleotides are TGTGCCAGCAGCCAAACAGGGAACACTGAAGCTTTCTTT.

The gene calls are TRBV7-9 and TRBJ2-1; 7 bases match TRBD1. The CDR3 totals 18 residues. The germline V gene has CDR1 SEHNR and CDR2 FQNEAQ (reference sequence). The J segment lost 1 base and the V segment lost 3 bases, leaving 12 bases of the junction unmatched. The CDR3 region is CASSLRGPRVRSYNEQFF. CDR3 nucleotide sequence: TGTGCCAGCAGCTTGAGGGGGCCCAGGGTAAGGTCCTACAATGAGCAGTTCTTC.

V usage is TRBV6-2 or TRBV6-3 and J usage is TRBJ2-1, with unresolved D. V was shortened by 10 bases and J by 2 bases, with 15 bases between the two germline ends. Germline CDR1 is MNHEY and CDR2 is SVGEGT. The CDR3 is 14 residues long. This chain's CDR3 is CAINGEATYNEQFF. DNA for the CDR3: TGTGCCATTAATGGGGAAGCAACCTACAATGAGCAGTTCTTC.